These 31 T cell receptor beta chains were sequenced from one sample in a study of T cells after posttransplantation cyclophosphamide. Sequenced by immunoSEQ multiplex PCR; TCRdb stores in-frame clones only, minus some. This table has a few thousand clones, over 65% appearing once. A marrow graft followed busulfan-fludarabine conditioning, with cyclophosphamide on days +3 and +4. The sequencing used CD4+ T cells sorted from blood, collected less than 370 days after allogeneic stem cell transplant with posttransplant cyclophosphamide. These receptors were taken from a male patient between 45 and 59 years old who received an allogeneic stem cell transplant from a related donor and was CMV-positive. Some T cells here may be from the graft donor.

This clone was seen only once. The rearrangement links TRBV7-9 to TRBJ1-2; weak D call: TRBD1 (5 bases). V lost 4 bases and J 4 bases, leaving 16 bases between the germline ends. The CDR3 is made up of 15 amino acids. The germline V gene encodes CDR1 SEHNR and CDR2 FQNEAQ (reference sequence). The CDR3 nucleotides read TGTGCCAGCAGCTCACCAGGGCGTCACGGCTATGGCTACACCTTC. It specifies CASSSPGRHGYGYTF.

This clone came up once. This sequence joins TRBV6-5 and TRBJ2-1; 11 nucleotides line up with TRBD2. This CDR3 has 15 residues. The J segment lost 6 bases and the V segment lost 6 bases, leaving 7 bases of the junction unmatched. Per the germline V gene, CDR1 is MNHEY and CDR2 is SVGAGI. CDR3 amino acids: CASRSGTSGPNEQFF. DNA for the CDR3: TGTGCCAGCAGGTCCGGGACTAGCGGACCCAATGAGCAGTTCTTC.

The gene calls are TRBV10-3 and TRBJ2-5; 12 bases line up with TRBD2. The CDR3 contains 12 residues. The V gene end was trimmed by 9 bases and the J gene end by 8 bases; junction bases not matched to a gene: 4. Germline CDR1 ENHRY, CDR2 SYGVKD. Written as DNA, the CDR3 is TGTGCCATAAGGACTAGCGGGAACACCCAGTACTTC. This codes for CAIRTSGNTQYF.

The genes are TRBV7-9 and TRBJ2-2; 7 nucleotides align to TRBD2. This CDR3 has 16 residues. J was trimmed by 9 bases and V by 5 bases; bases with no gene match: 15. The germline V gene has CDR1 SEHNR and CDR2 FQNEAQ (reference sequence). CDR3 protein: CASSPSRERLTRELFF. DNA of the CDR3: TGTGCCAGCAGCCCCTCGCGGGAGCGCCTTACACGGGAGCTGTTTTTT. Together with reference TRBV7-9 and TRBJ2-2, the CDR3 gives the full variable domain: DTGVSQNPRHKITKRGQNVTFRCDPISEHNRLYWYRQTLGQGPEFLTYFQNEAQLEKSRLLSDRFSAERPKGSFSTLEIQRTEQGDSAMYLCASSPSRERLTRELFFGEGSRLTVL.

This clone was seen only once. The chain carries TRBV6-1 and TRBJ2-7; 12 bases match TRBD1. This CDR3 contains 15 residues. Looked up from germline, CDR1 is MNHNS and CDR2 is SASEGT. Trimming at V came to 6 bases and at J to 4 bases, leaving 7 bases not matched to a gene. Here the CDR3 reads CASSGPGQGAYEQYF. The CDR3 DNA reads as TGTGCCAGCAGCGGACCGGGACAGGGGGCTTACGAGCAGTACTTC.

This chain uses TRBV18 with TRBJ2-7; possible D gene TRBD1, 5 bases. In germline, CDR1 is KGHSH, CDR2 LQKENI. V shed 3 bases and J shed 2 bases, with 14 bases lying between them. The CDR3 spans 15 residues. CDR3 nucleotide sequence: TGTGCCAGCTCACCCTTCGACAGACTCGCCTACGAGCAGTACTTC. This codes for CASSPFDRLAYEQYF. Based on the CDR3 plus reference TRBV18 and TRBJ2-7, the full variable domain is NAGVMQNPRHLVRRRGQEARLRCSPMKGHSHVYWYRQLPEEGLKFMVYLQKENIIDESGMPKERFSAEFPKEGPSILRIQQVVRGDSAAYFCASSPFDRLAYEQYFGPGTRLTVT.

This chain uses TRBV29-1 with TRBJ2-5; 7 bases are shared with TRBD2. Trimming took 4 bases from V and 3 from J; bases not matched to a gene: 5. CDR1 is SQVTM, CDR2 ANQGSEA, per germline. The CDR3 length is 13 residues. CDR3 nucleotide sequence: TGCAGCGTTGTTCGTGGGGGGGAAGAGACCCAGTACTTC. Translation: CSVVRGGEETQYF. Filled out from reference TRBV29-1 and TRBJ2-5, the complete variable domain reads SAVISQKPSRDICQRGTSLTIQCQVDSQVTMMFWYRQQPGQSLTLIATANQGSEATYESGFVIDKFPISRPNLTFSTLTVSNMSPEDSSIYLCSVVRGGEETQYFGPGTRLLVL.

This clone was seen a few times. The chain uses TRBV11-3 and TRBJ2-1; 8 nucleotides match TRBD1. V was pared by 1 base and J by 7 bases, with 6 bases of the junction left unmatched. Per the germline V gene, CDR1 is SGHNT and CDR2 is YENEEA. The CDR3 has 15 residues. CDR3: CASSLGTGTGNEQFF. DNA of the CDR3: TGTGCCAGCAGCTTAGGGACAGGGACGGGGAATGAGCAGTTCTTC.

There are a few counts of this clone. This rearrangement joins TRBV6-5 to TRBJ1-5; D remains unclear. The CDR3 covers 15 residues. The germline V gene has CDR1 MNHEY and CDR2 SVGAGI. Trimming removed 5 bases at V and 1 base at J, with 12 bases between. CDR3 nucleotide sequence: TGTGCCAGCAGTCCCGTGAGGGCCAGCAATCAGCCCCAGCATTTT. It is translated as CASSPVRASNQPQHF.

The gene calls are TRBV10-3 and TRBJ2-3; 8 bases align to TRBD1. V trimming: 11 bases; J trimming: 4 bases; junction bases outside the gene matches: 8. The germline CDR1 and CDR2 sequences are ENHRY and SYGVKD. This CDR3 has 13 residues. The CDR3 reads CASKTGESDTQYF. The CDR3 bases are TGTGCCTCTAAGACAGGGGAATCAGATACGCAGTATTTT.

The J gene is TRBJ2-3, the V gene TRBV2, with 9 nucleotides matching TRBD1. V shed 5 bases and J 3 bases; nucleotides not matched to a gene: 3. This CDR3 has 14 residues. Per germline, CDR1 SNHLY and CDR2 FYNNEI. The CDR3 DNA follows: TGTGCCAGCAGTCGGGACAGGGCGACAGATACGCAGTATTTT. It is translated as CASSRDRATDTQYF.

This sequence joins TRBV28 and TRBJ1-5, with no clear D. Germline CDR1 MDHEN, CDR2 SYDVKM. The CDR3 runs to 14 residues. Trimming left V 5 bases short and J 2 bases short, with 10 bases between. DNA for the CDR3: TGTGCCAGCAGTACTCCGGGAGGCAATCAGCCCCAGCATTTT. Translated, it gives CASSTPGGNQPQHF.

V gene TRBV5-1 combines with J gene TRBJ2-2; D not certain. The CDR3 loop spans 15 amino acids. CDR1 and CDR2 (germline): SGHRS, YFSETQ. Trimming left V 0 bases short and J 1 base short, with 7 bases between. The CDR3 region is CASSLGQMNTGELFF. The CDR3 DNA follows: TGCGCCAGCAGCTTGGGGCAGATGAACACCGGGGAGCTGTTTTTT.

V gene TRBV7-9 combines with J gene TRBJ1-2; D may be TRBD1 (6 bases). The CDR3 sequence is 13 residues long. Germline CDR1 and CDR2: SEHNR and FQNEAQ (reference sequence). Trimming took 3 bases from V and 8 from J, leaving 13 bases between them. The CDR3 is CASSFGGAEGYTF. The CDR3 DNA reads TGTGCCAGCAGCTTTGGGGGCGCAGAAGGCTACACCTTC.

This chain uses TRBV7-8 with TRBJ2-3; 15 bases map to TRBD2. Germline lookup yields CDR1 SGHVS and CDR2 FQNEAQ. With V trimmed by 5 bases and J by 5 bases, 5 bases remained unmatched. The CDR3 runs to 16 residues. CDR3 DNA sequence: TGTGCCAGCAGCACAGGACTAGCGGGAGGGGTAGATACGCAGTATTTT. Translated: CASSTGLAGGVDTQYF.

V is TRBV27 and J is TRBJ2-1, with 7 bases matching TRBD2. The CDR3 loop spans 16 amino acids. Looked up from germline, CDR1 is MNHEY and CDR2 is SMNVEV (reference sequence). V lost 4 bases and J lost 9; bases outside the gene matches: 15. The CDR3 spells CASSSSGGRVAPEQFF. The CDR3 region has the DNA TGTGCCAGCAGTTCTAGCGGAGGCCGGGTCGCCCCTGAGCAGTTCTTC.

The genes are TRBV7-9 and TRBJ2-4; TRBD2 matches 11 bases. With 1 base clipped from V and 7 bases from J, the junction kept 3 bases outside the gene matches. The CDR3 covers 15 residues. The germline CDR1 and CDR2 sequences are SEHNR and FQNEAQ (reference sequence). CDR3: CASSLGASGGNIQYF. DNA of the CDR3: TGTGCCAGCAGCTTAGGGGCTAGCGGGGGGAACATTCAGTACTTC. Supplemented by reference TRBV7-9 and TRBJ2-4, the full variable domain reads DTGVSQNPRHKITKRGQNVTFRCDPISEHNRLYWYRQTLGQGPEFLTYFQNEAQLEKSRLLSDRFSAERPKGSFSTLEIQRTEQGDSAMYLCASSLGASGGNIQYFGAGTRLSVL.

The gene calls are TRBV2 and TRBJ2-5, with a possible D match to TRBD1 (6 bases). The V end was cut by 6 bases, the J end by 5 bases, with 16 bases between. This CDR3 spans 14 amino acids. Germline V lookup: CDR1 SNHLY, CDR2 FYNNEI. CDR3 bases: TGTGCCAGCAGCTCCAGACAGGTTTTGGAGACCCAGTACTTC. Translation gives CASSSRQVLETQYF.

This chain uses TRBV18 with TRBJ1-1; tentative D call: TRBD1 (6 bases). This CDR3 comprises 14 residues. V was shortened by 5 bases and J by 3 bases, with 13 bases between the two germline ends. CDR1 and CDR2 (germline): KGHSH, LQKENI. CDR3 sequence reads: CASSSSQGYTEAFF. The CDR3 coding sequence is TGTGCCAGCTCATCGTCTCAGGGGTACACTGAAGCTTTCTTT.

V is TRBV5-5 and J is TRBJ2-3; no reliable D call. Germline V gene data show CDR1 as SGHKS and CDR2 as YYEKEE (reference sequence). Trimming took off 3 bases at V and 4 bases at J, with 21 bases between the two ends. The CDR3 spans 17 residues. In DNA, the CDR3 is TGTGCCAGCAGCTCCCTTCCCCCGAAACACCAAGCAGATACGCAGTATTTT. This sequence encodes CASSSLPPKHQADTQYF.

The chain combines TRBV6-5 with TRBJ1-5; D call uncertain. The CDR3 runs to 13 residues. The germline V gene has CDR1 MNHEY and CDR2 SVGAGI. V was shortened by 3 bases and J by 0 bases, with 3 bases between the two germline ends. The CDR3 region has the DNA TGTGCCAGCAGTTATAATAGCAATCAGCCCCAGCATTTT. Residues: CASSYNSNQPQHF.

The chain uses TRBV5-1 and TRBJ1-4; TRBD1 might be the D (5 bases). The germline CDR1 and CDR2 sequences are SGHRS and YFSETQ. The CDR3 length is 14 residues. The V gene lost 5 bases and the J gene lost 5 bases, with 13 bases spanning the gap. The CDR3 region is CASRRDGGNEKLFF. The CDR3 nucleotides read TGCGCCAGCAGGCGGGACGGGGGGAATGAAAAACTGTTTTTT.

The V and J genes are TRBV7-2 and TRBJ2-5; 11 bases are a match to TRBD1. The CDR3 spans 16 residues. Germline lookup yields CDR1 SGHTA and CDR2 FQGNSA. The J segment lost 5 bases and the V segment lost 6 bases, leaving 11 bases of the junction unmatched. CDR3 sequence: CASSPGQGVLIETQYF. In DNA form, the CDR3 reads TGTGCCAGCAGTCCGGGACAGGGGGTTCTGATCGAGACCCAGTACTTC.

J is TRBJ2-1 and V is TRBV27; weak D call: TRBD1 (6 bases). CDR1 and CDR2 (germline): MNHEY, SMNVEV (reference sequence). The CDR3 loop spans 14 amino acids. Trimming removed 7 bases from V and 4 bases from J, with 14 bases in between. Here the CDR3 reads CASTFRGIYNEQFF. The DNA of the CDR3 is TGTGCCAGCACCTTTAGGGGGATTTACAATGAGCAGTTCTTC.

V is TRBV18 and J is TRBJ1-6; TRBD1 is a possible D gene (6 bases). The V end lost 8 bases, the J end lost 10 bases, and 15 bases lay between the germline ends. There are 13 residues in the CDR3. CDR1 and CDR2 from the germline V gene are KGHSH and LQKENI. CDR3 residues: CASRRGGRSPLHF. For the CDR3, the DNA is TGTGCCAGCCGACGAGGGGGAAGGTCACCCCTCCACTTT.

The J gene is TRBJ2-5, the V gene TRBV10-3; tentative D call: TRBD2 (6 bases). Germline-derived CDR1 and CDR2 are ENHRY and SYGVKD. V was shortened by 2 bases and J by 1 base, with 8 bases between the two germline ends. The CDR3 covers 14 residues. The CDR3 DNA reads TGTGCCATCAGTGAGGCACTAGCCCAAGAGACCCAGTACTTC. Residues: CAISEALAQETQYF.

The CDR3: CASSTTGGAGNIQYF. The DNA of the CDR3 is TGTGCCAGCAGTACCACAGGGGGCGCCGGAAACATTCAGTACTTC. This chain connects TRBV6-6 to TRBJ2-4, with TRBD1 identical over 9 bases. Germline CDR1 MNHNY, CDR2 SVGAGI (reference sequence). There are 15 residues in the CDR3. V shed 5 bases, J shed 6 bases, and the junction held 8 bases outside the gene matches.

The chain couples TRBV5-5 to TRBJ2-5; 7 bases are a match to TRBD1. Germline CDR1 is SGHKS and CDR2 is YYEKEE (reference sequence). The V and J ends lost 4 bases and 3 bases, in that order; junction bases with no gene match: 9. CDR3 size: 15 residues. The CDR3 loop is CASSKTGKGEETQYF. Written as DNA, the CDR3 is TGTGCCAGCAGCAAGACAGGGAAGGGAGAAGAGACCCAGTACTTC.

The table lists this clone with a count of one. The V and J genes are TRBV7-2 and TRBJ1-2; D is possibly TRBD1 (5 bases). The CDR3 consists of 12 residues. Germline values: CDR1 SGHTA, CDR2 FQGNSA. Trimming took off 5 bases at V and 4 bases at J, with 8 bases between the two ends. CDR3 bases: TGTGCCAGCAGCCCCGACAGCTATGGCTACACCTTC. This encodes CASSPDSYGYTF.

In this sample, this clone turned up a few times. CDR3 amino acids: CATSRDIDTQYF. DNA of the CDR3: TGTGCCACCAGCAGAGATATAGATACGCAGTATTTT. V and J are TRBV15 and TRBJ2-3; D remains ambiguous. The CDR3 spans 12 residues. Per the germline V gene, CDR1 is LNHNV and CDR2 is YYDKDF (reference sequence). The V end was cut by 0 bases, the J end by 5 bases, with 3 bases between. Full variable domain (rest looked up from reference TRBV15 and TRBJ2-3): DAMVIQNPRYQVTQFGKPVTLSCSQTLNHNVMYWYQQKSSQAPKLLFHYYDKDFNNEADTPDNFQSRRPNTSFCFLDIRSPGLGDTAMYLCATSRDIDTQYFGPGTRLTVL.

This chain joins TRBV18 and TRBJ1-1; weak D call: TRBD1 (6 bases). Per germline, CDR1 KGHSH and CDR2 LQKENI. The CDR3 length is 15 residues. The ends were cut back, 3 bases at V and 2 bases at J, with 13 bases in the middle. CDR3 residues: CASSPSLQGNTEAFF. DNA of the CDR3: TGTGCCAGCTCACCCTCGTTACAGGGTAACACTGAAGCTTTCTTT.